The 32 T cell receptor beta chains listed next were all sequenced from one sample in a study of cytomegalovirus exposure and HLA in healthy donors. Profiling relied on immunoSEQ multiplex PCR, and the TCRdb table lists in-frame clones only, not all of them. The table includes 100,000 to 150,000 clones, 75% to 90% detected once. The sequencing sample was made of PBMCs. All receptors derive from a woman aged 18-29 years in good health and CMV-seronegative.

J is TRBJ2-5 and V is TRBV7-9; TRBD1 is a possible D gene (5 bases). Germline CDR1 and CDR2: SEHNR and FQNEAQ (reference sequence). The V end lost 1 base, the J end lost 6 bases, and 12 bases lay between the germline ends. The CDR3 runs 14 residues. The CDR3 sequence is CASSLDPGLKTQYF. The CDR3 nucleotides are TGTGCCAGCAGCTTAGATCCAGGGTTGAAGACCCAGTACTTC. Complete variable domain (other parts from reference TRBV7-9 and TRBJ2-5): DTGVSQNPRHKITKRGQNVTFRCDPISEHNRLYWYRQTLGQGPEFLTYFQNEAQLEKSRLLSDRFSAERPKGSFSTLEIQRTEQGDSAMYLCASSLDPGLKTQYFGPGTRLLVL.

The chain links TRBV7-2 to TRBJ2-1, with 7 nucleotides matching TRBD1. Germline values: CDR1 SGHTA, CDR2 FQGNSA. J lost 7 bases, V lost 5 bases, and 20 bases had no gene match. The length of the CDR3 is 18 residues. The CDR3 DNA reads TGTGCCAGCAGCCTTAGCTGGGGGCATGGCAGGGGGTGGAATGAGCAGTTCTTC. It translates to CASSLSWGHGRGWNEQFF.

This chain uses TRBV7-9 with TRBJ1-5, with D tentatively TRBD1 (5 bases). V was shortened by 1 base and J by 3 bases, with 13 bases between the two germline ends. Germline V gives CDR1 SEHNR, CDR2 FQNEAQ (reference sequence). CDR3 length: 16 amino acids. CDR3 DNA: TGTGCCAGCAGCTTAGTCCGGCGGGGGTCCAATCAGCCCCAGCATTTT. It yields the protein CASSLVRRGSNQPQHF.

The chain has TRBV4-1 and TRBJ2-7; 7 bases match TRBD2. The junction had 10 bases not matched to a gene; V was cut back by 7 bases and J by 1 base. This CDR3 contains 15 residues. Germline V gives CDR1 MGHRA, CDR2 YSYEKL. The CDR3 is CASNFREGQSYEQYF. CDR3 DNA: TGCGCCAGCAACTTCAGGGAGGGGCAATCCTACGAGCAGTACTTC.

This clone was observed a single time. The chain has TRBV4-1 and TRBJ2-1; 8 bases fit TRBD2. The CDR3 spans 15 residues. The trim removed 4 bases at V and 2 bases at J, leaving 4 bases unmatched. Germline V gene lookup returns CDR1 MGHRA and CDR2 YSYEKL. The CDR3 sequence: CASSPRLAPYNEQFF. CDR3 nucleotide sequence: TGCGCCAGCAGCCCCCGACTAGCGCCCTACAATGAGCAGTTCTTC.

CDR3 nucleotides: TGCGCCAGCAGCCAATTAAAGCAGACCCAGTACTTC. It encodes CASSQLKQTQYF. V is TRBV5-1 and J is TRBJ2-5; D not resolved. This CDR3 is built from 12 residues. Germline CDR1 reads SGHRS; CDR2 reads YFSETQ. Trimming took off 4 bases at V and 6 bases at J, with 10 bases between the two ends.

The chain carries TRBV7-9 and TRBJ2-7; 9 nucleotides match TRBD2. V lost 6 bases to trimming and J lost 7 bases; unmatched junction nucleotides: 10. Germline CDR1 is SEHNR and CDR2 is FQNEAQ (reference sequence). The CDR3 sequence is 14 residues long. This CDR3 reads CASSMIAGEGEQYF. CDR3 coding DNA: TGTGCCAGCAGTATGATAGCGGGAGAGGGTGAGCAGTACTTC.

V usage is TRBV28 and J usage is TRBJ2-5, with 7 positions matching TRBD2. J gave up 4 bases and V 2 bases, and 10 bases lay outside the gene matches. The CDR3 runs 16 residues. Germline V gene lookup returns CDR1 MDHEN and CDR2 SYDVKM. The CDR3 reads CASSLLGAGIRETQYF. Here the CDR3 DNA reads TGTGCCAGCAGTTTACTAGGAGCGGGAATACGAGAGACCCAGTACTTC.

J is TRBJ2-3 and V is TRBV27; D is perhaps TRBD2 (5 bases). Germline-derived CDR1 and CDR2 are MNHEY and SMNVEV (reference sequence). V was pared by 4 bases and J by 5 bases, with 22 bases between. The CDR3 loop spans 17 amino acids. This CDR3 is CASSSPLGRMRGDTQYF. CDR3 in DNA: TGTGCCAGCAGTTCTCCACTAGGGCGAATGAGAGGAGATACGCAGTATTTT.

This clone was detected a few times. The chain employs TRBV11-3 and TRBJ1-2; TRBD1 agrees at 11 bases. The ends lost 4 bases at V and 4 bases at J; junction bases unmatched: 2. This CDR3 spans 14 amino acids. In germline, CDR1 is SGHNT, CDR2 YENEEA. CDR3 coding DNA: TGTGCCAGCAGCTCCGGGACAGGGGGCTATGGCTACACCTTC. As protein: CASSSGTGGYGYTF.

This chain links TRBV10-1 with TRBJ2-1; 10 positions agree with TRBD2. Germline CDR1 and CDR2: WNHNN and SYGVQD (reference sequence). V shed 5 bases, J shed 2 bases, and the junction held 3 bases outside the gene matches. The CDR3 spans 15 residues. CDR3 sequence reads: CASSPTSGAYNEQFF. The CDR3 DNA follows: TGCGCCAGCAGTCCCACTAGCGGGGCCTACAATGAGCAGTTCTTC.

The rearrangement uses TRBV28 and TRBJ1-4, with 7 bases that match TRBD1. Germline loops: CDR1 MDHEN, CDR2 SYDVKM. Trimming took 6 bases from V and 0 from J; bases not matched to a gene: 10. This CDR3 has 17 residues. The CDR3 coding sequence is TGTGCCAGCAGCCCCTGGGACAGAGGCGCAACTAATGAAAAACTGTTTTTT. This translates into CASSPWDRGATNEKLFF. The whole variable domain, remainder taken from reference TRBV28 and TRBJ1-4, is DVKVTQSSRYLVKRTGEKVFLECVQDMDHENMFWYRQDPGLGLRLIYFSYDVKMKEKGDIPEGYSVSREKKERFSLILESASTNQTSMYLCASSPWDRGATNEKLFFGSGTQLSVL.

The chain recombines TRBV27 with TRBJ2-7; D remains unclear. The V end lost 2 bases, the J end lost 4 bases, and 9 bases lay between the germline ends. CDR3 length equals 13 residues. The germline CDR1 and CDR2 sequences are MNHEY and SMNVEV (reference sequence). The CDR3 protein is CASSLPERYEQYF. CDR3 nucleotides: TGTGCCAGCAGTTTACCCGAGAGATACGAGCAGTACTTC.

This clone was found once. CDR3: CASSFVAGGPGNEQFF. The CDR3 DNA sequence: TGTGCCAGCAGCTTCGTAGCGGGAGGGCCGGGTAATGAGCAGTTCTTC. V gene TRBV9 combines with J gene TRBJ2-1; TRBD2 matches 11 bases. In germline, CDR1 is SGDLS, CDR2 YYNGEE. Losses at the gene ends were 4 bases for V and 7 bases for J; bases not matched to a gene: 10. This CDR3 has 16 residues.

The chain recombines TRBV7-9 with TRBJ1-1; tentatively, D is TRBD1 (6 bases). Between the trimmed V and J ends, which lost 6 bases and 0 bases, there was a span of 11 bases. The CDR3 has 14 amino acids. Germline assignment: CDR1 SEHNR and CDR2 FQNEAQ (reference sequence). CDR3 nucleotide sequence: TGTGCCAGCAGTCAGGACAGATTGAACACTGAAGCTTTCTTT. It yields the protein CASSQDRLNTEAFF. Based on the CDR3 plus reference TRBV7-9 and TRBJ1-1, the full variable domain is DTGVSQNPRHKITKRGQNVTFRCDPISEHNRLYWYRQTLGQGPEFLTYFQNEAQLEKSRLLSDRFSAERPKGSFSTLEIQRTEQGDSAMYLCASSQDRLNTEAFFGQGTRLTVV.

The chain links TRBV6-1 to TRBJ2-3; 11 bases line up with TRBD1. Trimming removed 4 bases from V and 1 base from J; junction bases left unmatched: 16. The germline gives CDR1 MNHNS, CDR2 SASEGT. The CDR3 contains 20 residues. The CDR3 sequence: CASSGRTGGDLGTGTDTQYF. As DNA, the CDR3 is TGTGCCAGCAGTGGGAGGACAGGGGGCGATCTGGGGACGGGCACAGATACGCAGTATTTT.

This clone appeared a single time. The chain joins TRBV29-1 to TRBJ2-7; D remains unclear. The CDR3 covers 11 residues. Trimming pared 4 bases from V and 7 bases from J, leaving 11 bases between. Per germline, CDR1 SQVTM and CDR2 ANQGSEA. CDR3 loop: CSVGLRREQYF. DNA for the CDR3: TGCAGCGTTGGTTTAAGGAGAGAGCAGTACTTC.

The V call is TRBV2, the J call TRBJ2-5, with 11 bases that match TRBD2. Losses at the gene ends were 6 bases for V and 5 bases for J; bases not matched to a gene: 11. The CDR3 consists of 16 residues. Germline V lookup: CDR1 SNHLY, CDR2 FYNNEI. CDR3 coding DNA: TGTGCCAGCAGACCCATTAGCGGGAGGGGAAGGGAGACCCAGTACTTC. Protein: CASRPISGRGRETQYF. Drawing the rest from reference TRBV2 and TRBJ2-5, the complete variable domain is EPEVTQTPSHQVTQMGQEVILRCVPISNHLYFYWYRQILGQKVEFLVSFYNNEISEKSEIFDDQFSVERPDGSNFTLKIRSTKLEDSAMYFCASRPISGRGRETQYFGPGTRLLVL.

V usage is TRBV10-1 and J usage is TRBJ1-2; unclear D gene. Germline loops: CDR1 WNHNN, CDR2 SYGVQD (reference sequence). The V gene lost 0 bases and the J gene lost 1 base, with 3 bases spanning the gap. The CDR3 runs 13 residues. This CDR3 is CASSESRNYGYTF. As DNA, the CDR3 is TGCGCCAGCAGTGAGTCCCGTAACTATGGCTACACCTTC.

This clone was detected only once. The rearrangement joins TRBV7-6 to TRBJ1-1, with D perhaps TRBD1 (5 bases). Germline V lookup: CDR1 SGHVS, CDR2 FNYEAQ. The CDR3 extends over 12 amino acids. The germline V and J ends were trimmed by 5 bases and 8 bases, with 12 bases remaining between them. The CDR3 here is CASSPDSREAFF. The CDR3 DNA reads TGTGCCAGCAGCCCCGACAGCCGAGAAGCTTTCTTT.

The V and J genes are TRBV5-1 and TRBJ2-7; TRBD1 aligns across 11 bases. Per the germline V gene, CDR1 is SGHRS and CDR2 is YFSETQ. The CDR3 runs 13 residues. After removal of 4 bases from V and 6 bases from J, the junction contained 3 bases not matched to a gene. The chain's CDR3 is CASSPGTGGEQYF. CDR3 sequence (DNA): TGCGCCAGCAGCCCCGGGACAGGGGGCGAGCAGTACTTC.

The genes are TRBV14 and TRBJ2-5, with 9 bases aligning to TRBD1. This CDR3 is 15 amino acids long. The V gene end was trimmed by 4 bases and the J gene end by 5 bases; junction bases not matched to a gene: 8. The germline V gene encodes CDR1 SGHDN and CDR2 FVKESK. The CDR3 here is CASSRGGTGLETQYF. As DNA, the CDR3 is TGTGCCAGCAGCCGCGGTGGGACAGGGCTGGAGACCCAGTACTTC. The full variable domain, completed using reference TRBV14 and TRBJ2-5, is EAGVTQFPSHSVIEKGQTVTLRCDPISGHDNLYWYRRVMGKEIKFLLHFVKESKQDESGMPNNRFLAERTGGTYSTLKVQPAELEDSGVYFCASSRGGTGLETQYFGPGTRLLVL.

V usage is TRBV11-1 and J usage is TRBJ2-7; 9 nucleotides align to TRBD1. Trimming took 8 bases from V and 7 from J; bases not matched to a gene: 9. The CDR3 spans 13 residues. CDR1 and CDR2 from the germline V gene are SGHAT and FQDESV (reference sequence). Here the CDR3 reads CASRDRAGLEQYF. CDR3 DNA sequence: TGTGCCAGCCGGGACAGGGCGGGATTGGAGCAGTACTTC.

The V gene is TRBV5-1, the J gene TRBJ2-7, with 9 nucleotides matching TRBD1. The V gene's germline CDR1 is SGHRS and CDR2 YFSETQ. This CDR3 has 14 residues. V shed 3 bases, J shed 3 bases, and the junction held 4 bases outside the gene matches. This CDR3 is CASSYGGQGYEQYF. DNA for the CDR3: TGCGCCAGCAGCTATGGGGGACAGGGCTACGAGCAGTACTTC.

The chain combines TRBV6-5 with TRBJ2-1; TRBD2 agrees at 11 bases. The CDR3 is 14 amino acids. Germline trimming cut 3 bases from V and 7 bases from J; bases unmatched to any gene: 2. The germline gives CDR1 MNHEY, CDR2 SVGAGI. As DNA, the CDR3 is TGTGCCAGCAGTTATGCTAGCGGGGGGAATGAGCAGTTCTTC. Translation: CASSYASGGNEQFF.

The CDR3 is CSAGRGDNEKLFF. The CDR3 DNA reads as TGCAGCGCTGGTCGGGGGGATAATGAAAAACTGTTTTTT. V and J are TRBV29-1 and TRBJ1-4, with D possibly being TRBD1 (5 bases). V gave up 7 bases and J gave up 4 bases, with 13 bases separating them. Per the germline V gene, CDR1 is SQVTM and CDR2 is ANQGSEA. The CDR3 covers 13 residues.

The CDR3 sequence is CASSGKREKHEQYF. CDR3 DNA: TGTGCCAGCAGCGGCAAACGGGAAAAACACGAGCAGTACTTC. The chain combines TRBV5-7 with TRBJ2-7; D possibly corresponds to TRBD2 (5 bases). TRBV5-7 is labeled an ORF, and its function is uncertain. The CDR3 covers 14 residues. Trimming pared 4 bases from V and 5 bases from J, leaving 16 bases between.

In DNA, the CDR3 is TGTGCCAGCAGCTTCGGCAGGGCGAACACTGAAGCTTTCTTT. It encodes CASSFGRANTEAFF. The chain uses TRBV13 and TRBJ1-1, with D tentatively TRBD1 (5 bases). V lost 3 bases, J lost 1 base, and 9 bases lay in between. The germline CDR1 and CDR2 sequences are PRHDT and FYEKMQ (reference sequence). The CDR3 runs to 14 residues. Full variable domain (remainder filled in from reference TRBV13 and TRBJ1-1): AAGVIQSPRHLIKEKRETATLKCYPIPRHDTVYWYQQGPGQDPQFLISFYEKMQSDKGSIPDRFSAQQFSDYHSELNMSSLELGDSALYFCASSFGRANTEAFFGQGTRLTVV.

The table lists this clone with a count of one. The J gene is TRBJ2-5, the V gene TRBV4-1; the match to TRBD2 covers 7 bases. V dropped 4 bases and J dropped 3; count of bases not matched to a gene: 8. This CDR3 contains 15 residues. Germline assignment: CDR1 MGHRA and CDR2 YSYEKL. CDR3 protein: CASSRGRAGEETQYF. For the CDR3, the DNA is TGCGCCAGCAGCCGCGGTCGGGCGGGAGAAGAGACCCAGTACTTC.

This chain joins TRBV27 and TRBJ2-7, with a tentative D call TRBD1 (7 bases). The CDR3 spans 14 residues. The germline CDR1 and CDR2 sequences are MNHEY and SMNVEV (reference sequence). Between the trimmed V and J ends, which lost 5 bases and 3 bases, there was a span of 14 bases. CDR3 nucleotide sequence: TGTGCCAGCAGTATCCAGGGGGGTCACTACGAGCAGTACTTC. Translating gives CASSIQGGHYEQYF.

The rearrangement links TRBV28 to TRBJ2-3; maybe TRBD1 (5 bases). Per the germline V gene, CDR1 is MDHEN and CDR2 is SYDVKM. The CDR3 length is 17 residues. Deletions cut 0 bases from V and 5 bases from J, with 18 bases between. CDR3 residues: CASSLWGIRRRGDTQYF. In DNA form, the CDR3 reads TGTGCCAGCAGTTTATGGGGCATTCGTCGAAGGGGAGATACGCAGTATTTT. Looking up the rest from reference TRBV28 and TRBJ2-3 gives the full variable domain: DVKVTQSSRYLVKRTGEKVFLECVQDMDHENMFWYRQDPGLGLRLIYFSYDVKMKEKGDIPEGYSVSREKKERFSLILESASTNQTSMYLCASSLWGIRRRGDTQYFGPGTRLTVL.

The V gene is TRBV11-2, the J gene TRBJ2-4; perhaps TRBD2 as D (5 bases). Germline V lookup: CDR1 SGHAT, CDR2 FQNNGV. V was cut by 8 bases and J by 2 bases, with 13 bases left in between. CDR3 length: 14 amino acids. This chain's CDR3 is CASGAPGTKNIQYF. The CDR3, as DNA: TGTGCCAGCGGAGCTCCCGGGACCAAAAACATTCAGTACTTC.